These T cell receptor beta chains were read from a single sample in a study of regulatory T cells in long-lasting Graves disease. TCRdb fed the multiplex PCR reads into MiXCR, producing one record per CDR3 protein. The table shows around 400,000 distinct CDR3 sequences, with 10% to 15% occurring only once. This sample was shared with a second study, whose subject was T cells in Graves' hyperthyroidism and ophthalmopathy.

This sample comprised peripheral blood mononuclear cells (PBMCs), obtained at new diagnosis, from a patient treated with antithyroid drugs. Receptors were obtained from a woman younger than 30 with Graves disease. Each CDR3 is given with its conserved first and last residue. Each record gives: CDR3 DNA, CDR3 protein, J gene, D gene, V gene, clone size. The D gene is left open where the match is weak. Clone size is given for some rows only: seen once, a few or many times, or a class if the clone is expanded.

CDR3 DNA: TGTGCCAGCAGCTTAAGTTCAGGGCTGGAGACCCAGTACTTC
CDR3 protein: CASSLSSGLETQYF
J gene: TRBJ2-5
D gene: .
V gene: TRBV7-2
clone size: .

CDR3 DNA: TGTGCCAGCAGTTACTCGACACGGGCTGGGGGGACCGGGGAGCTGTTTTTT
CDR3 protein: CASSYSTRAGGTGELFF
J gene: TRBJ2-2
D gene: .
V gene: TRBV6-5
clone size: .

CDR3 DNA: TGTGCCAGCAGTCCGGGACAGGAGTACGAGCAGTACTTC
CDR3 protein: CASSPGQEYEQYF
J gene: TRBJ2-7
D gene: TRBD1
V gene: TRBV5-4
clone size: .

CDR3 DNA: TGTGCCAGCGAAATTAGCGGGGGGTACAATGAGCAGTTCTTC
CDR3 protein: CASEISGGYNEQFF
J gene: TRBJ2-1
D gene: TRBD2
V gene: TRBV12-3/TRBV12-4
clone size: few

CDR3 DNA: TGTGCCAGCAACTATAGGTCCCGACTAGACCGGGACTGGGATGGCTACACCTTC
CDR3 protein: CASNYRSRLDRDWDGYTF
J gene: TRBJ1-2
D gene: .
V gene: TRBV12-3/TRBV12-4
clone size: many

CDR3 DNA: TGTGCCAGCAGCTTAGACCATGAGCAGTTCTTC
CDR3 protein: CASSLDHEQFF
J gene: TRBJ2-1
D gene: .
V gene: TRBV7-2
clone size: many

CDR3 DNA: TGCGCCAGCAGCCCTGGACAGGGCCACTGGAATGAAAAACTGTTTTTT
CDR3 protein: CASSPGQGHWNEKLFF
J gene: TRBJ1-4
D gene: TRBD1
V gene: TRBV4-3
clone size: many

CDR3 DNA: TGTGCCAGTAGTCTGTGGTCACAAGACTACAATGAGCAGTTCTTC
CDR3 protein: CASSLWSQDYNEQFF
J gene: TRBJ2-1
D gene: .
V gene: TRBV19
clone size: many

CDR3 DNA: TGTGCCAGCAGACGACTAGCGGGGGCAACCGGGGAGCTGTTTTTT
CDR3 protein: CASRRLAGATGELFF
J gene: TRBJ2-2
D gene: TRBD2
V gene: TRBV6-1
clone size: many

CDR3 DNA: TGTGCCAGCAGTTACTTAGGGGGCAGTGGCTACACCTTC
CDR3 protein: CASSYLGGSGYTF
J gene: TRBJ1-2
D gene: TRBD1
V gene: TRBV6-5
clone size: many

CDR3 DNA: TGTGCCAGCAGTTTAGCCAGGGACGGCTACAGGCCTGGACAGCCCCAGCATTTT
CDR3 protein: CASSLARDGYRPGQPQHF
J gene: TRBJ1-5
D gene: .
V gene: TRBV12-3/TRBV12-4
clone size: many

CDR3 DNA: TGTGCCAGCAGCCAAGTTAGGGAGGCCGCTGGCTACACCTTC
CDR3 protein: CASSQVREAAGYTF
J gene: TRBJ1-2
D gene: .
V gene: TRBV4-2
clone size: many

CDR3 DNA: TGTGCCACCCAAAAGGGGACCGCCTACTACAATGAGCAGTTCTTC
CDR3 protein: CATQKGTAYYNEQFF
J gene: TRBJ2-1
D gene: .
V gene: TRBV24-1
clone size: many

CDR3 DNA: TGTGCCAGCAGTAAAAGCAGGTCCTACGAGCAGTACTTC
CDR3 protein: CASSKSRSYEQYF
J gene: TRBJ2-7
D gene: .
V gene: TRBV6-1
clone size: many

CDR3 DNA: TGTGCCAGCCACTCCGGGGAGGGCGGGCTAATGAACACTGAAGCTTTCTTT
CDR3 protein: CASHSGEGGLMNTEAFF
J gene: TRBJ1-1
D gene: .
V gene: TRBV7-9
clone size: many

CDR3 DNA: TGCGCCAGCAGCCGAGAAGGACTGAGCAATCAGCCCCAGCATTTT
CDR3 protein: CASSREGLSNQPQHF
J gene: TRBJ1-5
D gene: .
V gene: TRBV5-1
clone size: .

CDR3 DNA: TGTGCCAGTAGTGTCTTGTCTACCGTTGATACGCAGTATTTT
CDR3 protein: CASSVLSTVDTQYF
J gene: TRBJ2-3
D gene: .
V gene: TRBV19
clone size: .

CDR3 DNA: TGCGCCAGCAGCTTGGAACCCCAGCAGTTCCTGACCGGGGAGCTGTTTTTT
CDR3 protein: CASSLEPQQFLTGELFF
J gene: TRBJ2-2
D gene: .
V gene: TRBV5-1
clone size: .

CDR3 DNA: TGTGCCAGCACCTCTATGGCGACTAGCGGGAGATCGGGGAAACAAGAGACCCAGTACTTC
CDR3 protein: CASTSMATSGRSGKQETQYF
J gene: TRBJ2-5
D gene: TRBD2
V gene: TRBV11-2
clone size: many

CDR3 DNA: TGTGCCAGCAGCTTACCCACACAGTCCCTTGAAGCTTTCTTT
CDR3 protein: CASSLPTQSLEAFF
J gene: TRBJ1-1
D gene: .
V gene: TRBV7-2
clone size: few

CDR3 DNA: TGCGCCAGCAGTGAGTCGAGACAGGCCATCAATCAGCCCCAGCATTTT
CDR3 protein: CASSESRQAINQPQHF
J gene: TRBJ1-5
D gene: .
V gene: TRBV10-2
clone size: many

CDR3 DNA: TGTGCCAGCAGTGATGACAGGGGTTCCTACAATGAGCAGTTCTTC
CDR3 protein: CASSDDRGSYNEQFF
J gene: TRBJ2-1
D gene: TRBD1
V gene: TRBV2
clone size: many

CDR3 DNA: TGTGCCAGCAGCCGACAGTATCCTACTGGGGCCAACGTCCTGACTTTC
CDR3 protein: CASSRQYPTGANVLTF
J gene: TRBJ2-6
D gene: .
V gene: TRBV14
clone size: once

CDR3 DNA: TGCGCCAGCAGCCAAGATAGGGGCCGGACGAATGAGCAGTTCTTC
CDR3 protein: CASSQDRGRTNEQFF
J gene: TRBJ2-1
D gene: .
V gene: TRBV4-3
clone size: few

CDR3 DNA: TGCAGTGCTAGAAAGGACTGGAGTATCTTCTTT
CDR3 protein: CSARKDWSIFF
J gene: TRBJ1-1
D gene: .
V gene: TRBV20-1
clone size: .

CDR3 DNA: TGTGCCAGCAGCTTAGGCCTACCCTGGACTAGCGGAGGCTCCTACGAGCAGTACTTC
CDR3 protein: CASSLGLPWTSGGSYEQYF
J gene: TRBJ2-7
D gene: TRBD2
V gene: TRBV11-2
clone size: many

CDR3 DNA: TGTGCCAGCAGTTCCCGGGACATGGGTAATTCACCCCTCCACTTT
CDR3 protein: CASSSRDMGNSPLHF
J gene: TRBJ1-6
D gene: .
V gene: TRBV2
clone size: many

CDR3 DNA: TGTGCCAGCAGGACGGGACAGGGCACAGATACGCAGTATTTT
CDR3 protein: CASRTGQGTDTQYF
J gene: TRBJ2-3
D gene: TRBD1
V gene: TRBV12-3/TRBV12-4
clone size: many

CDR3 DNA: TGTGCCACCAGTGATTTCGGGGACGGAGAAAACGGCTACACCTTC
CDR3 protein: CATSDFGDGENGYTF
J gene: TRBJ1-2
D gene: .
V gene: TRBV24-1
clone size: many

CDR3 DNA: TGTGCCAGCTCCCTAGACAGTTCTGGAAACACCATATATTTT
CDR3 protein: CASSLDSSGNTIYF
J gene: TRBJ1-3
D gene: .
V gene: TRBV18
clone size: many

CDR3 DNA: TGTGCCAGCAGCTTAGGACCCCTGGCACAGCCCCAGCATTTT
CDR3 protein: CASSLGPLAQPQHF
J gene: TRBJ1-5
D gene: .
V gene: TRBV7-2
clone size: many

CDR3 DNA: TGTGCCAGCGGCCCTAAACAGGCGTTTAAAGTAGGAGCTTTCTTT
CDR3 protein: CASGPKQAFKVGAFF
J gene: TRBJ1-1
D gene: .
V gene: TRBV7-2
clone size: .

CDR3 DNA: TGTGCCAGCAGTTACAGGGCGGAGACCCAGTACTTC
CDR3 protein: CASSYRAETQYF
J gene: TRBJ2-5
D gene: .
V gene: TRBV6-2/TRBV6-3
clone size: many

CDR3 DNA: TGCAGTGCTGAGGACGCTGGGGCGGGAAAGTCAGATACGCAGTATTTT
CDR3 protein: CSAEDAGAGKSDTQYF
J gene: TRBJ2-3
D gene: .
V gene: TRBV20-1
clone size: .

CDR3 DNA: TGTGCCAGCGGTAGACTTACCAATGAGCAGTTCTTC
CDR3 protein: CASGRLTNEQFF
J gene: TRBJ2-1
D gene: .
V gene: TRBV7-9
clone size: many

CDR3 DNA: TGTGCCAGCAGTAACAGGGGAGGCGAGCAGTACTTC
CDR3 protein: CASSNRGGEQYF
J gene: TRBJ2-7
D gene: .
V gene: TRBV28
clone size: many

CDR3 DNA: TGTGCCAGCAAGGAAGCCAAAAACATTCAGTACTTC
CDR3 protein: CASKEAKNIQYF
J gene: TRBJ2-4
D gene: .
V gene: TRBV27
clone size: few

CDR3 DNA: TGTGCCAGCAGTAATTTAGCGGGAGACGGGACAGATACGCAGTATTTT
CDR3 protein: CASSNLAGDGTDTQYF
J gene: TRBJ2-3
D gene: TRBD2
V gene: TRBV6-9
clone size: many

CDR3 DNA: TGTGCCAGCAGCTTGGGGGTTAATGAGCATTCACCCCTCCACTTT
CDR3 protein: CASSLGVNEHSPLHF
J gene: TRBJ1-6
D gene: .
V gene: TRBV5-6
clone size: .

CDR3 DNA: TGTGCCAGCAGCTTGGAGGATAGCGGGAGGGCCGGGTTCATCGATACGCAGTATTTT
CDR3 protein: CASSLEDSGRAGFIDTQYF
J gene: TRBJ2-3
D gene: TRBD2
V gene: TRBV13
clone size: many

CDR3 DNA: TGCAGTGCTAGAGCTGGGGGTGGAGACACCATATATTTT
CDR3 protein: CSARAGGGDTIYF
J gene: TRBJ1-3
D gene: .
V gene: TRBV20-1
clone size: .

CDR3 DNA: TGTGCCAGCAGAATTACAGGGGGCGAGGAGACCCAGTACTTC
CDR3 protein: CASRITGGEETQYF
J gene: TRBJ2-5
D gene: TRBD1
V gene: TRBV7-2
clone size: many

CDR3 DNA: TGTGCCAGCAGCCTCGCTAGCGCCGATCAGCCCCAGCATTTT
CDR3 protein: CASSLASADQPQHF
J gene: TRBJ1-5
D gene: .
V gene: TRBV2
clone size: many

CDR3 DNA: TGTGCCAGCAGCCAAGTTAACGCCTTCTATGGCTACACCTTC
CDR3 protein: CASSQVNAFYGYTF
J gene: TRBJ1-2
D gene: .
V gene: TRBV14
clone size: many

CDR3 DNA: TGCGCCAGCAGCTTGCAGGGACTCTCTGGGGCCAACGTCCTGACTTTC
CDR3 protein: CASSLQGLSGANVLTF
J gene: TRBJ2-6
D gene: .
V gene: TRBV5-1
clone size: .

CDR3 DNA: TGCGCCAGCAGCTTGGCCGAAGGGGGACAGGACAATTTT
CDR3 protein: CASSLAEGGQDNF
J gene: TRBJ2-3
D gene: TRBD1
V gene: TRBV5-1
clone size: many

CDR3 DNA: TGTGCCTGGAGTGTAAGCAATGAGCAGTTCTTC
CDR3 protein: CAWSVSNEQFF
J gene: TRBJ2-1
D gene: .
V gene: TRBV30
clone size: many

CDR3 DNA: TGTGCCAGCGTAAAGCGTCTTAAGGAGGGTGAGCAGTTCTTC
CDR3 protein: CASVKRLKEGEQFF
J gene: TRBJ2-1
D gene: .
V gene: TRBV28
clone size: many

CDR3 DNA: TGCAGTGCTAGAGTCGCTCCGGGCTACACCTTC
CDR3 protein: CSARVAPGYTF
J gene: TRBJ1-2
D gene: .
V gene: TRBV20-1
clone size: many

CDR3 DNA: TGTGCCAGTAGTGTCACAGGCCCAGGGGCGCAGCCCCAGCATTTT
CDR3 protein: CASSVTGPGAQPQHF
J gene: TRBJ1-5
D gene: .
V gene: TRBV19
clone size: .

CDR3 DNA: TGTGCCAGCAGCCGTCAGGGGGTTTATAATTCACCCCTCCACTTT
CDR3 protein: CASSRQGVYNSPLHF
J gene: TRBJ1-6
D gene: TRBD1
V gene: TRBV11-1
clone size: many